In its sample, the clone carrying this T cell receptor (beta chain) was seen once. V lost 6 bases to trimming and J lost 7 bases; unmatched junction nucleotides: 10. Germline CDR1 reads MNHEY; CDR2 reads SVGEGT. CDR3 length: 14 amino acids. This table comes from immunoSEQ multiplex PCR, and its TCRdb copy is limited to in-frame clones, with some not included. The sample consists of over 55,000 clones, roughly 87% of them appearing once. The sample belongs to a study of blood T cell repertoires in COVID-19. This chain links TRBV6-2 or TRBV6-3 with TRBJ1-1, with 8 nucleotides matching TRBD1. This TCR came from an elderly woman with COVID-19, enrolled during active disease. The sequencing sample was made of peripheral blood. CDR3 DNA: TGTGCCAGCAGCCGGACAGGGCCCCTTGGTGAAGCTTTCTTT. Translated, it gives CASSRTGPLGEAFF.